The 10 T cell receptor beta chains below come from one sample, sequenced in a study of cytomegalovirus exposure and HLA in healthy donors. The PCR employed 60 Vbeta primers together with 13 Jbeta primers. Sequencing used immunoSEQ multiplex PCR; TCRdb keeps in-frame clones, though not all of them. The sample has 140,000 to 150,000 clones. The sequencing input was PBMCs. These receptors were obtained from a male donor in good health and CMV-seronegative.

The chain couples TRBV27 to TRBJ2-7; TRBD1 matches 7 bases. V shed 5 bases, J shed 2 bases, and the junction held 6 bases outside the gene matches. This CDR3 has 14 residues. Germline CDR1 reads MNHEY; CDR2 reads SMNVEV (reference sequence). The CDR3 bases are TGTGCCAGCAGTGGCAACAGGGGACCCTACGAGCAGTACTTC. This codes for CASSGNRGPYEQYF.

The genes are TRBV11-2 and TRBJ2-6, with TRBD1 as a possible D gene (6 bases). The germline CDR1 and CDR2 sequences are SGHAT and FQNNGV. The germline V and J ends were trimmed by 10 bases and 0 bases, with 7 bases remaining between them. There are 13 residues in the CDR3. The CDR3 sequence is CATGVSGANVLTF. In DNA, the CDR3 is TGTGCCACAGGGGTCTCTGGGGCCAACGTCCTGACTTTC. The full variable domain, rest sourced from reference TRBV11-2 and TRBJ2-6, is EAGVAQSPRYKIIEKRQSVAFWCNPISGHATLYWYQQILGQGPKLLIQFQNNGVVDDSQLPKDRFSAERLKGVDSTLKIQPAKLEDSAVYLCATGVSGANVLTFGAGSRLTVL.

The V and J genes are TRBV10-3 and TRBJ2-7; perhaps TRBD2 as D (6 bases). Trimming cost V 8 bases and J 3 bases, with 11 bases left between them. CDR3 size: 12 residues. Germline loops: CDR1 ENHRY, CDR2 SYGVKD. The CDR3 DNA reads TGTGCCATCTCGCAGGGAGGCTACGAGCAGTACTTC. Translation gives CAISQGGYEQYF.

The CDR3 DNA is TGTGCCAGTAGTAGCGGGAGAGGCTACGAGCAGTACTTC. Translation: CASSSGRGYEQYF. The chain couples TRBV19 to TRBJ2-7; 7 nucleotides align to TRBD2. The germline CDR1 and CDR2 sequences are LNHDA and SQIVND (reference sequence). CDR3 length equals 13 residues. V shed 4 bases, J shed 3 bases, and the junction held 3 bases outside the gene matches.

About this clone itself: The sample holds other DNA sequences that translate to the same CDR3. The CDR3 DNA follows: TGTGCCAGCTCACCACCTTCGGTGAACACTGAAGCTTTCTTT. Translating it yields CASSPPSVNTEAFF. The chain carries TRBV18 and TRBJ1-1; no firm D call. The CDR3 runs 14 residues. Germline lookup yields CDR1 KGHSH and CDR2 LQKENI. Trimming took 0 bases from V and 0 from J, leaving 5 bases between them.

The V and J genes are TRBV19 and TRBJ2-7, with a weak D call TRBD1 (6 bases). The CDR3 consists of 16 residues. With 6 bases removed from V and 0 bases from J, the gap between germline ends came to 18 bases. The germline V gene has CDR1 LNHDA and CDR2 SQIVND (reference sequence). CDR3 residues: CASSDPPTGLSYEQYF. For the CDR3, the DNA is TGTGCCAGTAGCGACCCCCCGACAGGCCTCTCCTACGAGCAGTACTTC. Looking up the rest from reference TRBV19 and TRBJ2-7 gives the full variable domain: DGGITQSPKYLFRKEGQNVTLSCEQNLNHDAMYWYRQDPGQGLRLIYYSQIVNDFQKGDIAEGYSVSREKKESFPLTVTSAQKNPTAFYLCASSDPPTGLSYEQYFGPGTRLTVT.

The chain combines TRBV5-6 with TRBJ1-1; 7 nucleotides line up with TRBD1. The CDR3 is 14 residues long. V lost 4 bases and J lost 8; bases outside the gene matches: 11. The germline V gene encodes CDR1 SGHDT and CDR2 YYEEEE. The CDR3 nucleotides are TGTGCCAGCAGCAGACTAGGGGGCAACTTCGAAGCTTTCTTT. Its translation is CASSRLGGNFEAFF.

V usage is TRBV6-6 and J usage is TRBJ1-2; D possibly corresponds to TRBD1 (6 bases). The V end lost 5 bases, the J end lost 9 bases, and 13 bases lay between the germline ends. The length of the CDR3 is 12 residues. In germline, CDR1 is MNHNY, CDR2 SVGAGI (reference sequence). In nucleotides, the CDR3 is TGTGCCAGCAGTATAGACAGGTTGAGCTACACCTTC. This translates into CASSIDRLSYTF.

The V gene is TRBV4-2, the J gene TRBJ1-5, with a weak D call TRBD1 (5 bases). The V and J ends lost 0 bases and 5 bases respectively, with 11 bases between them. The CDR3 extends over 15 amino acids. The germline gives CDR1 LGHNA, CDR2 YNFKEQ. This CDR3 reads CASSQDWGGDQPQHF. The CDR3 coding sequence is TGTGCCAGCAGCCAAGATTGGGGGGGAGATCAGCCCCAGCATTTT.

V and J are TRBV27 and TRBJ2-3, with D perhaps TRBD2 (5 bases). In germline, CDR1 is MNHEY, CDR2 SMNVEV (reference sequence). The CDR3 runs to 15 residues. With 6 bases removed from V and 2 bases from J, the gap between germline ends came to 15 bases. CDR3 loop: CASREGGINTDTQYF. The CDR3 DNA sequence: TGTGCCAGCAGAGAGGGTGGAATAAACACAGATACGCAGTATTTT.